The source of this T cell receptor (beta chain) is a study of T cell responses to AZD1222 COVID-19 vaccine. Germline CDR1 SGHRS, CDR2 YFSETQ. The length of the CDR3 is 13 residues. The V segment lost 0 bases and the J segment 6 bases; nucleotides outside the gene matches: 0. Sequenced by immunoSEQ multiplex PCR; TCRdb stores in-frame clones only, minus some. Counted here are some 130,000 clones, roughly 82% occurring once; the ten biggest clones make up over 4%. General study results and limits: Clonal diversity was possibly underestimated, and the donors were mostly white British, with more females. Unmutated regions of variants are reportedly targeted by nearly half of spike-specific TCRs.

This clone was observed once. What it binds is not known. This receptor was obtained from an adult in good health. The chain uses TRBV5-1 and TRBJ2-1, with 7 bases aligning to TRBD1. The specimen comprised peripheral blood, sampled on day 0 of AZD1222 vaccination. Here the CDR3 DNA reads TGCGCCAGCAGCTTGGCAGGGGGCAATGAGCAGTTCTTC. Amino acid sequence: CASSLAGGNEQFF.